A single sample is the source of the 30 T cell receptor beta chains below, sequenced in a study of blood T cell repertoires in COVID-19. Method: immunoSEQ multiplex PCR; TCRdb's copy keeps in-frame clones and lacks some. The sample lists approximately 250,000 clones; 88% were seen once. The sample was PBMCs or T cells enriched from blood (not recorded which). These receptors came from a woman in her 30s who had recovered from COVID-19.

In regard to this clone: Other DNA variants within this sample encode the same CDR3. The chain recombines TRBV27 with TRBJ2-1, with 11 bases matching TRBD2. The trim removed 6 bases at V and 4 bases at J, leaving 5 bases unmatched. This CDR3 contains 15 residues. Germline loops: CDR1 MNHEY, CDR2 SMNVEV (reference sequence). CDR3: CASSPGTSGYNEQFF. CDR3 in DNA: TGTGCCAGCAGCCCCGGGACTAGCGGTTACAATGAGCAGTTCTTC.

This clone was observed a few times. The CDR3, as DNA: TGTGCCACCAGCAGACCTTTAGGAGCAACTAATGAAAAACTGTTTTTT. It is translated as CATSRPLGATNEKLFF. The chain is built from TRBV15 and TRBJ1-4; no firm D call. The CDR3 contains 16 residues. V shed 2 bases and J shed 0 bases, with 10 bases lying between them. Looked up from germline, CDR1 is LNHNV and CDR2 is YYDKDF (reference sequence).

CDR3 in DNA: TGTGCCAGCAGGGGTTTATCTACCGGGGAGCTGTTTTTT. Its protein is CASRGLSTGELFF. V and J are TRBV19 and TRBJ2-2; possibly TRBD1 for D (6 bases). Trimming took off 9 bases at V and 5 bases at J, with 13 bases between the two ends. CDR3 size: 13 residues. The germline V gene has CDR1 LNHDA and CDR2 SQIVND (reference sequence).

CDR3 amino acids: CAWRDRLNTEAFF. DNA of the CDR3: TGTGCCTGGAGGGACAGATTGAACACTGAAGCTTTCTTT. This chain joins TRBV30 and TRBJ1-1; D might be TRBD1 (6 bases). Trimming stripped 3 bases from V and 0 bases from J, with 8 bases between. CDR3 length equals 13 residues. The germline V gene has CDR1 GTSNPN and CDR2 SVGIG (reference sequence).

The CDR3 nucleotides are TGTGCCAGCAGCCCCGGGGAGGGGATCGACACTGAAGCTTTCTTT. The encoded protein is CASSPGEGIDTEAFF. V usage is TRBV28 and J usage is TRBJ1-1; tentative D call: TRBD1 (5 bases). Germline V gene lookup returns CDR1 MDHEN and CDR2 SYDVKM. V lost 6 bases and J lost 3, with 17 bases in between. The CDR3 extends over 15 amino acids. Together with reference TRBV28 and TRBJ1-1, the CDR3 gives the full variable domain: DVKVTQSSRYLVKRTGEKVFLECVQDMDHENMFWYRQDPGLGLRLIYFSYDVKMKEKGDIPEGYSVSREKKERFSLILESASTNQTSMYLCASSPGEGIDTEAFFGQGTRLTVV.

This clone is a singleton in its sample. V usage is TRBV19 and J usage is TRBJ2-2; maybe TRBD2 (5 bases). The CDR3 sequence is 15 residues long. V lost 3 bases and J 1 base, leaving 9 bases between the germline ends. Germline assignment: CDR1 LNHDA and CDR2 SQIVND (reference sequence). In nucleotides, the CDR3 is TGTGCCAGTAGTATGACCCGGGGGAACACCGGGGAGCTGTTTTTT. Translation: CASSMTRGNTGELFF. The whole variable domain, remainder taken from reference TRBV19 and TRBJ2-2, is DGGITQSPKYLFRKEGQNVTLSCEQNLNHDAMYWYRQDPGQGLRLIYYSQIVNDFQKGDIAEGYSVSREKKESFPLTVTSAQKNPTAFYLCASSMTRGNTGELFFGEGSRLTVL.

This chain joins TRBV20-1 and TRBJ2-2; no firm D call. Germline V lookup: CDR1 DFQATT, CDR2 SNEGSKA (reference sequence). With 3 bases removed from V and 4 bases from J, the gap between germline ends came to 9 bases. This CDR3 is 13 amino acids long. CDR3 DNA sequence: TGCAGTGCTAGTCCAACGGTCACCGGGGAGCTGTTTTTT. Translating it yields CSASPTVTGELFF.

The gene calls are TRBV4-1 and TRBJ2-7, with D tentatively TRBD2 (5 bases). The CDR3 runs 15 residues. V was shortened by 5 bases and J by 2 bases, with 16 bases between the two germline ends. CDR1 and CDR2 from the germline V gene are MGHRA and YSYEKL. The CDR3 is CASSIRSGYTYEQYF. The CDR3 DNA is TGCGCCAGCAGCATCCGGAGCGGATATACCTACGAGCAGTACTTC.

This clone has only a few counts. The chain carries TRBV30 and TRBJ1-1; unclear D gene. From germline, CDR1 is GTSNPN and CDR2 SVGIG (reference sequence). V lost 4 bases to trimming and J lost 2 bases, with 11 bases between them. This CDR3 has 13 residues. As DNA, the CDR3 is TGTGCCTGGACCTACGGGAGAAACACTGAAGCTTTCTTT. This codes for CAWTYGRNTEAFF.

This chain connects TRBV5-4 to TRBJ1-2, with 8 bases matching TRBD1. The CDR3 is made up of 13 amino acids. Germline V gives CDR1 SGHNT, CDR2 YYREEE (reference sequence). The V gene end was trimmed by 2 bases and the J gene end by 7 bases; junction bases not matched to a gene: 4. DNA of the CDR3: TGTGCCAGCAGCTTATCAGGGGGCGGTGGCTACACCTTC. Its translation: CASSLSGGGGYTF.

The V and J genes are TRBV2 and TRBJ1-5; no clear D gene. V was clipped by 2 bases and J by 0 bases, with 11 bases between them. The CDR3 extends over 16 amino acids. Germline-derived CDR1 and CDR2 are SNHLY and FYNNEI. CDR3 in DNA: TGTGCCAGCAGTGAAAGGCAGGTTTATAGCAATCAGCCCCAGCATTTT. Residues: CASSERQVYSNQPQHF.

This clone was seen once. This chain joins TRBV5-1 and TRBJ2-5; D not resolved. CDR3 length equals 14 residues. The germline V gene encodes CDR1 SGHRS and CDR2 YFSETQ. Trimming shortened V by 5 bases and J by 1 base, and 12 bases separated the two germline ends. The DNA for the CDR3 is TGCGCCAGCAGAACACAGTACCCCCAAGAGACCCAGTACTTC. This sequence encodes CASRTQYPQETQYF.

This chain joins TRBV2 and TRBJ1-1; 8 nucleotides line up with TRBD1. The ends lost 6 bases at V and 3 bases at J; junction bases unmatched: 6. From germline, CDR1 is SNHLY and CDR2 FYNNEI. The length of the CDR3 is 14 residues. The CDR3 bases are TGTGCCAGCAGGGATCAGGGGGCATACACTGAAGCTTTCTTT. It yields the protein CASRDQGAYTEAFF.

This clone was counted once. The J gene is TRBJ2-2, the V gene TRBV2; tentatively, D is TRBD2 (6 bases). Germline CDR1 and CDR2: SNHLY and FYNNEI. The CDR3 has 15 amino acids. V lost 2 bases and J 2 bases, leaving 9 bases between the germline ends. CDR3 in amino acids: CASSERGINTGELFF. The CDR3 DNA sequence: TGTGCCAGCAGTGAACGCGGGATCAACACCGGGGAGCTGTTTTTT.

The CDR3 loop is CASSSGQGGGFNQPQHF. The DNA of the CDR3 is TGTGCCAGCAGCTCCGGACAGGGGGGTGGTTTTAATCAGCCCCAGCATTTT. The V gene is TRBV7-9, the J gene TRBJ1-5; 10 bases fit TRBD1. The CDR3 is 17 residues long. Trimming took 4 bases from V and 4 from J; bases not matched to a gene: 10. Germline CDR1 and CDR2: SEHNR and FQNEAQ (reference sequence).

The rearrangement joins TRBV7-2 to TRBJ1-6, with unresolved D. Germline V gene data show CDR1 as SGHTA and CDR2 as FQGNSA. The ends were cut back, 5 bases at V and 7 bases at J, with 15 bases in the middle. This CDR3 has 15 residues. The DNA for the CDR3 is TGTGCCAGCAGCCCCAACAGTGGGTTAAATTCACCCCTCCACTTT. This gives the protein CASSPNSGLNSPLHF.

This rearrangement joins TRBV25-1 to TRBJ2-1, with D hard to call. V was trimmed by 1 base and J by 0 bases, leaving 10 bases between them. Per the germline V gene, CDR1 is MGHDK and CDR2 is SYGVNS. The CDR3 loop spans 16 amino acids. The CDR3 DNA is TGTGCCAGCAGTGAATTTTTTGAGCGCTCCTACAATGAGCAGTTCTTC. This encodes CASSEFFERSYNEQFF.

The sample holds one count of this clone. The V gene is TRBV27, the J gene TRBJ2-3; the match to TRBD1 covers 8 bases. Germline assignment: CDR1 MNHEY and CDR2 SMNVEV (reference sequence). V dropped 6 bases and J dropped 6; count of bases not matched to a gene: 8. The CDR3 contains 14 residues. In DNA, the CDR3 is TGTGCCAGCAGCCTTTACAGGGGGAGGGATACGCAGTATTTT. Translating gives CASSLYRGRDTQYF.

V usage is TRBV7-9 and J usage is TRBJ1-2; 8 bases fit TRBD1. In germline, CDR1 is SEHNR, CDR2 FQNEAQ (reference sequence). Trimming at V came to 4 bases and at J to 5 bases, leaving 3 bases not matched to a gene. There are 13 residues in the CDR3. The CDR3: CASSSGQGYGYTF. The CDR3 nucleotides are TGTGCCAGCAGCTCCGGACAGGGATATGGCTACACCTTC.

The chain has TRBV4-3 and TRBJ2-6; a weak D match, TRBD1 (5 bases). Germline assignment: CDR1 LGHNA and CDR2 YSLEER. V lost 4 bases and J 1 base, leaving 8 bases between the germline ends. CDR3 length equals 15 residues. CDR3 sequence (DNA): TGCGCCAGCAGCCCTCAGGGATCTGGGGCCAACGTCCTGACTTTC. This translates into CASSPQGSGANVLTF.

This clone was picked up one time. The V gene is TRBV6-5, the J gene TRBJ1-6, with 8 bases that match TRBD1. CDR1 is MNHEY, CDR2 SVGAGI, per germline. V gave up 6 bases and J gave up 4 bases; unmatched junction bases: 5. CDR3 size: 15 residues. The CDR3 here is CASRPQGEYNSPLHF. Written as DNA, the CDR3 is TGTGCCAGCAGGCCACAGGGGGAGTATAATTCACCCCTCCACTTT.

This CDR3 is CASSTYPSGDKSSSYEQYF. CDR3 DNA: TGTGCCAGCAGCACCTACCCTAGCGGGGACAAAAGTTCCTCCTACGAGCAGTACTTC. The rearrangement joins TRBV7-6 to TRBJ2-7; the match to TRBD2 covers 9 bases. Trimming cost V 5 bases and J 0 bases; bases outside gene matches: 17. The CDR3 sequence is 19 residues long. Germline V CDR1 and CDR2: SGHVS, FNYEAQ. The full variable domain, rest sourced from reference TRBV7-6 and TRBJ2-7, is GAGVSQSPRYKVTKRGQDVALRCDPISGHVSLYWYRQALGQGPEFLTYFNYEAQQDKSGLPNDRFSAERPEGSISTLTIQRTEQRDSAMYRCASSTYPSGDKSSSYEQYFGPGTRLTVT.

This clone was recorded a few times. The chain carries TRBV6-2 or TRBV6-3 and TRBJ2-3; D is unclear. The V gene lost 2 bases and the J gene lost 3 bases, with 12 bases spanning the gap. Germline CDR1 MNHEY, CDR2 SVGEGT. The CDR3 is 15 amino acids. This CDR3 reads CASSYQVVRTDTQYF. The CDR3, as DNA: TGTGCCAGCAGTTACCAAGTAGTTCGGACAGATACGCAGTATTTT.

The J gene is TRBJ2-4, the V gene TRBV5-4, with D possibly being TRBD1 (6 bases). V dropped 4 bases and J dropped 2 bases, with 13 bases sitting between them. The CDR3 has 15 amino acids. Germline V gives CDR1 SGHNT, CDR2 YYREEE (reference sequence). The CDR3 loop reads CASSHLTGTKNIQYF. The CDR3 nucleotides read TGTGCCAGCAGCCATTTGACAGGAACCAAAAACATTCAGTACTTC.

The rearrangement links TRBV27 to TRBJ1-2; the D gene is possibly TRBD1 (5 bases). The CDR3 is 15 amino acids. V was trimmed by 6 bases and J by 1 base, leaving 15 bases between them. Germline V gene lookup returns CDR1 MNHEY and CDR2 SMNVEV (reference sequence). The DNA for the CDR3 is TGTGCCAGCAGCCCGGGCTGGGACTTTAACTATGGCTACACCTTC. Translated: CASSPGWDFNYGYTF.

The chain has TRBV28 and TRBJ1-5, with unresolved D. The CDR3 is 17 residues long. The ends were cut back, 5 bases at V and 1 base at J, with 18 bases in the middle. Per germline, CDR1 MDHEN and CDR2 SYDVKM. This chain's CDR3 is CASSRMSFTASNQPQHF. The CDR3 bases are TGTGCCAGCAGTCGTATGTCTTTCACAGCAAGCAATCAGCCCCAGCATTTT.

The chain combines TRBV19 with TRBJ2-3; 9 bases map to TRBD2. The germline gives CDR1 LNHDA, CDR2 SQIVND (reference sequence). The CDR3 sequence is 15 residues long. Trimming removed 5 bases from V and 1 base from J; junction bases left unmatched: 4. In DNA, the CDR3 is TGTGCCAGTAGTCGTTGGACTAGCGGCACAGATACGCAGTATTTT. This encodes CASSRWTSGTDTQYF.

The chain uses TRBV6-5 and TRBJ1-5; a weak D match, TRBD1 (5 bases). The CDR3 totals 15 residues. V dropped 7 bases and J dropped 8 bases, with 21 bases sitting between them. Germline-derived CDR1 and CDR2 are MNHEY and SVGAGI. For the CDR3, the DNA is TGTGCCAGCACCCCCCACCCCCGGGGGATTGAGCCCCAGCATTTT. Translated, it gives CASTPHPRGIEPQHF.

This chain links TRBV9 with TRBJ1-4; a weak D match, TRBD1 (5 bases). The CDR3 loop spans 13 amino acids. Trimming stripped 0 bases from V and 16 bases from J, with 16 bases between. Germline values: CDR1 SGDLS, CDR2 YYNGEE. The CDR3 DNA sequence: TGTGCCAGCAGCGTAGACGGGGGAGGGGCCGCGTTTTTT. Translation: CASSVDGGGAAFF.

The rearrangement joins TRBV5-1 to TRBJ2-3, with D tentatively TRBD1 (6 bases). CDR1 SGHRS and CDR2 YFSETQ come from the germline V gene. V was trimmed by 0 bases and J by 3 bases, leaving 14 bases between them. This CDR3 contains 16 residues. The CDR3 DNA follows: TGCGCCAGCAGCTTGGGTTCAGGGGTAAGGACAGATACGCAGTATTTT. This sequence encodes CASSLGSGVRTDTQYF.